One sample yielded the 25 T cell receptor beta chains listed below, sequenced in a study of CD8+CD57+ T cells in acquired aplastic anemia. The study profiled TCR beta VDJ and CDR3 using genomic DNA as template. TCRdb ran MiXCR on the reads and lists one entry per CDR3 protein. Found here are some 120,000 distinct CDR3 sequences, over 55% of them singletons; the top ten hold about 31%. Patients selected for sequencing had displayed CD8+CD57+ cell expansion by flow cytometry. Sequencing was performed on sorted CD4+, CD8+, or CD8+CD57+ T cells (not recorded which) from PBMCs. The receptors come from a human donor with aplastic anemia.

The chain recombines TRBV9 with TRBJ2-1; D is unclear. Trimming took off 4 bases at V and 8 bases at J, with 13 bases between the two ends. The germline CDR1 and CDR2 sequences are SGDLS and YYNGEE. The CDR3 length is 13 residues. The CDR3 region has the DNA TGTGCCAGCAGCCACGATTTTGGCGATGAGCAGTTCTTC. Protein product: CASSHDFGDEQFF.

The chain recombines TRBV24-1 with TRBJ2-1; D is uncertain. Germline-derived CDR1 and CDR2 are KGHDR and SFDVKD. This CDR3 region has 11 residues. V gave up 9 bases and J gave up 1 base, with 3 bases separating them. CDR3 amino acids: CATESYNEQFF. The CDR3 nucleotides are TGTGCCACCGAGTCCTACAATGAGCAGTTCTTC.

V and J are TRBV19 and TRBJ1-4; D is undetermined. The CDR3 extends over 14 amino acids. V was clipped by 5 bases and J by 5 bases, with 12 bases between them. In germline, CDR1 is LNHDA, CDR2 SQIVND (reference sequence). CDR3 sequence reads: CASSRGPSNEKLFF. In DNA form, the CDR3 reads TGTGCCAGTAGTCGTGGGCCCTCGAATGAAAAACTGTTTTTT. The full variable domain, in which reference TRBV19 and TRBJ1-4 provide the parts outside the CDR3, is DGGITQSPKYLFRKEGQNVTLSCEQNLNHDAMYWYRQDPGQGLRLIYYSQIVNDFQKGDIAEGYSVSREKKESFPLTVTSAQKNPTAFYLCASSRGPSNEKLFFGSGTQLSVL.

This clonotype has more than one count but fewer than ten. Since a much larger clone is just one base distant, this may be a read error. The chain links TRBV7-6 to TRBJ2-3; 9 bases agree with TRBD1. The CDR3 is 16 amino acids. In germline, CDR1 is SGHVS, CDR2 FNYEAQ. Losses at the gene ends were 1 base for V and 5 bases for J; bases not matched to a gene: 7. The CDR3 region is CASSLGQGVRVDTQYF. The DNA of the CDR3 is TGTGCCAGCAGCTTAGGACAGGGGGTGAGGGTAGATACGCAGTATTTT.

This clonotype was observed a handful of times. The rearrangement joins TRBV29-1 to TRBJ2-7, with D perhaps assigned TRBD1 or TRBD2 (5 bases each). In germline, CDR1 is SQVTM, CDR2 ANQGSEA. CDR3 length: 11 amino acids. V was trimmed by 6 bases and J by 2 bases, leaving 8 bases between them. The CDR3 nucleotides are TGCAGCGTGAGGGGTCCCTACGAGCAGTACTTC. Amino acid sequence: CSVRGPYEQYF.

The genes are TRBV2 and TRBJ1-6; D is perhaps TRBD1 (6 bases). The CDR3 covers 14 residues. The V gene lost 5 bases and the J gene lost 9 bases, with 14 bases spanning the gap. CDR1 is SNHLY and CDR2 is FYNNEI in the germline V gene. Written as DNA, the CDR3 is TGTGCCAGCAGTCCAACAGGGTTGGGTTCACCCCTCCACTTT. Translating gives CASSPTGLGSPLHF.

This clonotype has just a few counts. The CDR3 sequence: CASSQALQGMNTEAFF. The CDR3 DNA reads as TGTGCCAGCAGCCAAGCACTACAGGGTATGAACACTGAAGCTTTCTTT. The gene calls are TRBV3-1 and TRBJ1-1; TRBD1 is a possible D gene (6 bases). The CDR3 is 16 amino acids. Germline values: CDR1 LGHDT, CDR2 YNNKEL (reference sequence). V lost 1 base and J lost 0, with 12 bases in between. The variable domain in full, completed from reference TRBV3-1 and TRBJ1-1, reads DTAVSQTPKYLVTQMGNDKSIKCEQNLGHDTMYWYKQDSKKFLKIMFSYNNKELIINETVPNRFSPKSPDKAHLNLHINSLELGDSAVYFCASSQALQGMNTEAFFGQGTRLTVV.

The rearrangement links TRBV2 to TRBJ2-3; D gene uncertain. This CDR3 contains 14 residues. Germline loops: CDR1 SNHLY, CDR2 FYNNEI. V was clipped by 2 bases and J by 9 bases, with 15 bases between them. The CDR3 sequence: CASSETARASTQYF. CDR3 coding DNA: TGTGCCAGCAGTGAAACCGCACGGGCCAGCACGCAGTATTTT.

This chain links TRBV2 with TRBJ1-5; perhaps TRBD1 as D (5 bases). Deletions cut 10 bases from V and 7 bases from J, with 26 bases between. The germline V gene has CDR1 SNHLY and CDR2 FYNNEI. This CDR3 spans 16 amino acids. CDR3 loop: CATPKNPGQGEQPQHF. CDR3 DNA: TGTGCCACCCCAAAGAATCCGGGGCAGGGCGAACAGCCCCAGCATTTT.

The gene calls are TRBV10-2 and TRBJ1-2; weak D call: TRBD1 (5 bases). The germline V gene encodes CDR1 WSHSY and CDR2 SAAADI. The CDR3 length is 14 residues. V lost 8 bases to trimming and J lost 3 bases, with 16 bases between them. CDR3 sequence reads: CASSERGDDYGYTF. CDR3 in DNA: TGCGCCAGCTCCGAGCGGGGGGACGACTATGGCTACACCTTC.

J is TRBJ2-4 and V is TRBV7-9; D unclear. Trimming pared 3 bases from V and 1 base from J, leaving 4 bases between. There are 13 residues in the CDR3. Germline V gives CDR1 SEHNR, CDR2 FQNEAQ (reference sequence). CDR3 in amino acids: CASSLGAKNIQYF. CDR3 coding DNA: TGTGCCAGCAGCTTGGGGGCCAAAAACATTCAGTACTTC.

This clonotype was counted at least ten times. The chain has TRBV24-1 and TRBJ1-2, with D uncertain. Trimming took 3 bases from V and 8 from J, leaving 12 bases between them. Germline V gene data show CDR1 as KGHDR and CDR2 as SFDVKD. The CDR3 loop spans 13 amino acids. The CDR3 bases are TGTGCCACCAGTGATGGTAACAGTTTGGGCTACACCTTC. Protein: CATSDGNSLGYTF.

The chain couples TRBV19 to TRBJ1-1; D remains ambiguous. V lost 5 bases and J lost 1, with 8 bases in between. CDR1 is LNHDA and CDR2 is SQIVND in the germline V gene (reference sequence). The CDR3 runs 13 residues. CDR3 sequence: CASSATANTEAFF. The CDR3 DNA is TGTGCCAGTAGTGCCACAGCGAACACTGAAGCTTTCTTT.

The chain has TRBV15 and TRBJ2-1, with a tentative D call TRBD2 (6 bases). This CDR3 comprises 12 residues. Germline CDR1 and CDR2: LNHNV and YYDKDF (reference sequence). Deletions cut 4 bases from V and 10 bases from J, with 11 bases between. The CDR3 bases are TGTGCCACCAGCAAGCGACTAGAGGAGCAGTTCTTC. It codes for CATSKRLEEQFF.

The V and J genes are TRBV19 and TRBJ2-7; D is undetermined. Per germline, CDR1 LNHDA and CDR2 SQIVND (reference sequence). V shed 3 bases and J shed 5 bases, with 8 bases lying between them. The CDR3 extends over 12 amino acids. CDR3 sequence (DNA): TGTGCCAGTAGTATGGCCAGGCACGAGCAGTACTTC. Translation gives CASSMARHEQYF.

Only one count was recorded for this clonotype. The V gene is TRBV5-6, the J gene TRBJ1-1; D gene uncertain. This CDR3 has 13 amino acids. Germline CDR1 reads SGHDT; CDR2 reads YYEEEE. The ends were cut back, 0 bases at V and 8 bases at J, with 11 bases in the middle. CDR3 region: CASSLAVGEEAFF. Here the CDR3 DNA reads TGTGCCAGCAGCTTGGCGGTTGGTGAAGAAGCTTTCTTT.

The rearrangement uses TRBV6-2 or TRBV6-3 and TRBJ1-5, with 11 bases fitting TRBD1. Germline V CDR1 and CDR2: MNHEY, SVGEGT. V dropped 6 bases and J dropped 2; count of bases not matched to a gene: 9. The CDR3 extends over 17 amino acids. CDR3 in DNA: TGTGCCAGCAGCGCAACCGGGACAGGGGGAGGCAATCAGCCCCAGCATTTT. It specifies CASSATGTGGGNQPQHF.

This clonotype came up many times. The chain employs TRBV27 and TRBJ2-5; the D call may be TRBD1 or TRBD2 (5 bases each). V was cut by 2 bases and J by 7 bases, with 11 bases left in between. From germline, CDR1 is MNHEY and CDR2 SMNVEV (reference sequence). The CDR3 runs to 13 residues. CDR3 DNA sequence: TGTGCCAGCAGTTTACAGGGCCGGGGGACCCAGTACTTC. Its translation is CASSLQGRGTQYF.

CDR3 bases: TGCAGTGCTCCTTTTAGAGGAATGGGGAATACGCAGTATTTT. The encoded protein is CSAPFRGMGNTQYF. J is TRBJ2-3 and V is TRBV20-1, with D unresolved. The CDR3 sequence is 14 residues long. Germline V lookup: CDR1 DFQATT, CDR2 SNEGSKA (reference sequence). V was cut by 5 bases and J by 7 bases, with 19 bases left in between.

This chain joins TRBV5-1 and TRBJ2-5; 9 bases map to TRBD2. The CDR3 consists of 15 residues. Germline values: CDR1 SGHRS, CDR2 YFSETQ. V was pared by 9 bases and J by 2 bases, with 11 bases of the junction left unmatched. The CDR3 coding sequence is TGCGCCACCCGATCAATGACTAGCGGACAAGAGACCCAGTACTTC. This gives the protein CATRSMTSGQETQYF.

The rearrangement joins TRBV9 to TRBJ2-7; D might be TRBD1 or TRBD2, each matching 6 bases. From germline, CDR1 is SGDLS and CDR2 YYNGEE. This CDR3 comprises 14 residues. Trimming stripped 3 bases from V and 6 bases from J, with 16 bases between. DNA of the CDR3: TGTGCCAGCAGCGCGGGGGCCGCTACCTGCGAGCAGTACTTC. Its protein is CASSAGAATCEQYF. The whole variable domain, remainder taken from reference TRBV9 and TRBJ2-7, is DSGVTQTPKHLITATGQRVTLRCSPRSGDLSVYWYQQSLDQGLQFLIQYYNGEERAKGNILERFSAQQFPDLHSELNLSSLELGDSALYFCASSAGAATCEQYFGPGTRLTVT.

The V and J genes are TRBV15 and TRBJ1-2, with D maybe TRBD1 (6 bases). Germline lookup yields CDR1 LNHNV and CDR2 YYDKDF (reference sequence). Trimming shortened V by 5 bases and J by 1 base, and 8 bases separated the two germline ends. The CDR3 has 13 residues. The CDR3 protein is CATSPDSNYGYTF. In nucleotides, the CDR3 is TGTGCCACCAGCCCGGACAGTAACTATGGCTACACCTTC.

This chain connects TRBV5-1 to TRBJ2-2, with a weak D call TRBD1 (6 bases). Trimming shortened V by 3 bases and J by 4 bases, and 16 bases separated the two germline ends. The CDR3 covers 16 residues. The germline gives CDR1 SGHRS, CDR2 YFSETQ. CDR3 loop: CASSSQQGWVTGELFF. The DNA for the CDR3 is TGCGCCAGCAGCTCGCAACAGGGTTGGGTCACCGGGGAGCTGTTTTTT. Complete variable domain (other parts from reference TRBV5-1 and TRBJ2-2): KAGVTQTPRYLIKTRGQQVTLSCSPISGHRSVSWYQQTPGQGLQFLFEYFSETQRNKGNFPGRFSGRQFSNSRSEMNVSTLELGDSALYLCASSSQQGWVTGELFFGEGSRLTVL.

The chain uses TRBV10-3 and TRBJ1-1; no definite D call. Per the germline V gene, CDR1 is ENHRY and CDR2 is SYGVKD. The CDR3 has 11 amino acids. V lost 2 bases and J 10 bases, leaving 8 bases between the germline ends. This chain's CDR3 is CAISELGRAFF. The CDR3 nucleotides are TGTGCCATCAGTGAGCTTGGCCGAGCTTTCTTT.

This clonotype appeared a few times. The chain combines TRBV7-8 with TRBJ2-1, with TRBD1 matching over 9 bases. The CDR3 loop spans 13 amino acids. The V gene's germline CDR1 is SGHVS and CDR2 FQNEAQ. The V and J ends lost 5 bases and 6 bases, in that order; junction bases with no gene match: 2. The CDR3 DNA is TGTGCCAGCAGCGACAGGGGGTTCAATGAGCAGTTCTTC. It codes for CASSDRGFNEQFF.